This TCR beta chain originates from a study of T cell changes during pregnancy in multiple sclerosis. Generated by immunoSEQ multiplex PCR, the TCRdb table keeps only in-frame clones and is missing some. The sample has about 61,000 clones, 85% to 90% seen once; the top ten hold approximately 1%. The receptor comes from a female donor in good health, enrolled as a control in a pregnancy study. The specimen was peripheral blood, collected in the first trimester of pregnancy.

DNA for the CDR3: TGTGCCAGCAGGGACCGGACAGGGTCCTACGAGCAGTACTTC. It yields the protein CASRDRTGSYEQYF. This chain links TRBV2 with TRBJ2-5; TRBD1 matches 8 bases. The J call may be wrong; the DNA end is better matched by TRBJ2-7. CDR3 length: 14 residues. Per germline, CDR1 SNHLY and CDR2 FYNNEI.